This TCR beta chain was captured in a study of shared clonotypes between healthy human individuals. On this clone itself: Its antigen remains unknown.

Study-wide results and caveats: Clonotype sharing among donors was thought likely to change with sequencing depth. Generally, naive subsets (rather than memory subsets) showed larger estimated richness.

Sequencing was performed with immunoSEQ multiplex PCR; in TCRdb, only in-frame clones are kept and a portion is missing. Counted here are more than 500,000 clones, approximately 95% occurring once; the ten biggest clones make up about 0.06%. Trimming took 6 bases from V and 7 from J, leaving 15 bases between them. The CDR3 has 13 residues. Per the germline V gene, CDR1 is SGHAT and CDR2 is FQNNGV. This receptor was identified in a woman in her twenties or thirties in good health. Material for sequencing was naive CD4+ T cells sorted from blood. Subset reported: CD45RA+ positively selected. The V and J genes are TRBV11-2 and TRBJ1-2; D uncertain. Written as DNA, the CDR3 is TGTGCCAGCAGTTATGTCCGAGCTTCTGGCTACACCTTC. It specifies CASSYVRASGYTF. Using reference TRBV11-2 and TRBJ1-2 for the parts outside the CDR3, the full variable domain is EAGVAQSPRYKIIEKRQSVAFWCNPISGHATLYWYQQILGQGPKLLIQFQNNGVVDDSQLPKDRFSAERLKGVDSTLKIQPAKLEDSAVYLCASSYVRASGYTFGSGTRLTVV.